Listed below are T cell receptor beta chains from one sample, sequenced in a study of shared clonotypes between healthy human individuals. Assay used: immunoSEQ multiplex PCR; TCRdb lists only in-frame clones, some missing. The top ten clones hold less than 40% of a sample with approximately 640,000 clones, about 90% of them seen once. Sequencing was performed on memory CD8+ T cells from PBMCs. These receptors originate from a man between 18 and 35 years old in good health. Some clones in this sample may be carry-over from other donors' samples. Each CDR3 is given with its conserved first and last residue. D genes are given only for firm matches. Clone size is given for some rows only: seen once, a few or many times, or a class if the clone is expanded.

TRBJ2-1,TRBV19,-,TRBD1,TGTGCCAGCCTGCAGACAGGGACACACTCCTACAATGAGCAGTTCTTC,CASLQTGTHSYNEQFF
TRBJ2-4,TRBV29-1,-,-,TGCAGCGTCTCTGATTCAGCCAAAAACATTCAGTACTTC,CSVSDSAKNIQYF
TRBJ2-1,TRBV6-1,-,-,TGTGCCAGCAGTGAAGCGCTGATAGGGCAGGGAAATAGAAATGAGCAGTTCTTC,CASSEALIGQGNRNEQFF
TRBJ1-2,TRBV7-9,-,-,TGTGCCAGCAGCTTAGTAGGACAGCGTGCCTATGGCTACACCTTC,CASSLVGQRAYGYTF
TRBJ2-7,TRBV4-1,-,-,TGCGCCAGCAGCCAAGTCACAGTGGGCTACGAGCAGTACTTC,CASSQVTVGYEQYF
TRBJ2-5,TRBV4-1,once,-,TGCGCCAGCAGCCAAGTCCGGGACTTCGCGGTAGAGACCCAGTACTTC,CASSQVRDFAVETQYF
TRBJ2-7,TRBV5-4,-,-,TGTGCCAGCAGCTTGGCCCGGACAAACCCGTGCGAGCAGTACTTC,CASSLARTNPCEQYF
TRBJ1-2,TRBV28,-,-,TGTGCCAGCAGAACACAGGGATTATCTAACTATGGCTACACCTTC,CASRTQGLSNYGYTF
TRBJ2-5,TRBV7-9,-,-,TGTGCCAGCAGCTCCCCGGGTTTTCAAGAGACCCAGTACTTC,CASSSPGFQETQYF
TRBJ1-5,TRBV5-6,-,TRBD1,TGTGCCAGCAGCTTGGGGGGACAGAGAAATCAGCCCCAGCATTTT,CASSLGGQRNQPQHF
TRBJ2-7,TRBV7-6,-,TRBD2,TGTGCCAGCAGTCTAGCGGGAGATTTTAACGAGCAGTACTTC,CASSLAGDFNEQYF
TRBJ1-5,TRBV28,few,-,TGTGCCGGATCGGACCGGACCTCCCACCAGCATTTT,CAGSDRTSHQHF
TRBJ2-7,TRBV5-1,-,TRBD1,TGCGCCAGCAGCTTGTGGACAGGGCAGGGCGAGCAGTACTTC,CASSLWTGQGEQYF
TRBJ2-7,TRBV5-1,-,TRBD1,TGCGCCAGCAGCGGGCTTAAAACCGAATCGGGCAGGGGGTACGAGCAGTACTTC,CASSGLKTESGRGYEQYF
TRBJ2-7,TRBV10-2,-,-,TGCGCCAGCAGGCCAGGGGGCGGGAGGCCCAACGAGCAGTACTTC,CASRPGGGRPNEQYF
TRBJ2-3,TRBV13,-,-,TGTGCCAGCAGCTTTGGAGCGAGCGCAGATACGCAGTATTTT,CASSFGASADTQYF
TRBJ2-2,TRBV29-1,-,TRBD1,TGCAGCGTTGTTTTGTTGGGGACAGCGAACACCGGGGAGCTGTTTTTT,CSVVLLGTANTGELFF
TRBJ2-5,TRBV27,-,-,TGTGCCAGCAGTTTAGGGTCGGGGAGTTACCAAGAGACCCAGTACTTC,CASSLGSGSYQETQYF
TRBJ2-7,TRBV19,once,-,TGTGCCAGTAGTTGGGGGACCACGTTCTACGAGCAGTACTTC,CASSWGTTFYEQYF
TRBJ2-2,TRBV19,-,-,TGTGCCACCCAGGGACTTGAAACGAACACCGGGGAGCTGTTTTTT,CATQGLETNTGELFF
TRBJ2-3,TRBV2,-,TRBD1,TGTGCCAGCAGTGAATGGGACAGAGCCACAGATACGCAGTATTTT,CASSEWDRATDTQYF
TRBJ2-7,TRBV7-9,-,-,TGTGCCAGCAGCGCCGGACTCTACGAGCAGTACTTC,CASSAGLYEQYF
TRBJ2-1,TRBV2,-,TRBD1,TGTGCCAGCAGTGGTTGGACAGGGTACAATGAGCAGTTCTTC,CASSGWTGYNEQFF
TRBJ2-1,TRBV7-9,-,TRBD1,TGTGCCAGCAGCTTACGGACAGGATCAGAGGAGAATGAGCAGTTCTTC,CASSLRTGSEENEQFF
TRBJ1-2,TRBV11-2,-,-,TGTGCCAGCAGCTTTGAGACAGGCTATGGCTACACCTTC,CASSFETGYGYTF
TRBJ2-1,TRBV9,-,-,TGTGCCAGCAGCGTAGGAAGTGAGCAGTTCTTC,CASSVGSEQFF
TRBJ2-7,TRBV27,-,-,TGTGCCAGCAGTTACACGAGCTCCTACGAGCAGTACTTC,CASSYTSSYEQYF
TRBJ1-2,TRBV30,-,TRBD1,TGTGCCTGGAGACCCCAAATCCCGGGAACCAGGGGGAACTATGGCTACACCTTC,CAWRPQIPGTRGNYGYTF
TRBJ1-1,TRBV5-6,-,-,TGTGCCAGCAGCTTGTCAGGGGATACTGAAGCTTTCTTT,CASSLSGDTEAFF
TRBJ2-1,TRBV9,-,-,TGTGCCAGCAGTCACCGGGACCATACCCCGGGACCGCCGTGGAATGAGCAGTTCTTC,CASSHRDHTPGPPWNEQFF
TRBJ1-1,TRBV6-1,-,-,TGTGCCAGCAATCCATCGGGGGTGGGGTGGACTGAAGCTTTCTTT,CASNPSGVGWTEAFF
TRBJ1-2,TRBV15,-,-,TGTGCCACCAGCAGTCCCAGTTCAGCTAACTATGGCTACACCTTC,CATSSPSSANYGYTF
TRBJ2-7,TRBV7-6,-,-,TGTGCCAGCAGCTTAGAATTAGCTAGCGAGCAGTACTTC,CASSLELASEQYF
TRBJ2-7,TRBV27,-,-,TGTGCCAGCAGTTTGGGTTGGGGGCCTGGCTACGAGCAGTACTTC,CASSLGWGPGYEQYF
TRBJ2-1,TRBV2,-,TRBD2,TGTGCCAGCAGCGCGGGACTAGCGGGCGTGGTAGCGCAGTTCTTC,CASSAGLAGVVAQFF
TRBJ2-7,TRBV5-4,-,-,TGTGCCAGCAGCTTAGACGTGGGCTACGAGCAGTACTTC,CASSLDVGYEQYF
TRBJ2-7,TRBV11-2,-,-,TGTGCCAGCAGCTTAGGGGTAGGGGGAACCTACGAGCAGTACTTC,CASSLGVGGTYEQYF
TRBJ2-1,TRBV30,-,-,TGTGCCGGGACCCACCCTAGTACGTGGGATGAGCAGTTCTTC,CAGTHPSTWDEQFF
TRBJ2-7,TRBV27,-,-,TGTGCCAGCAGTTTGGTCCCGAGCTCCTACGAGCAGTACTTC,CASSLVPSSYEQYF
TRBJ2-5,TRBV9,-,-,TGTGCCAGCAGCGTAAACAGCAGGGAGACCCAGTACTTC,CASSVNSRETQYF
TRBJ2-3,TRBV9,-,-,TGTGCCAGCAGCACCTCCGGGGGGCCAGATACGCAGTATTTT,CASSTSGGPDTQYF
TRBJ2-7,TRBV14,-,TRBD1,TGTGCCAGCAGCCCGGACAGGGGATACTACGAGCAGTACTTC,CASSPDRGYYEQYF
TRBJ1-5,TRBV27,-,-,TGTGCCAGCAGTTCGGGGGTCTCCAATCAGCCCCAGCATTTT,CASSSGVSNQPQHF
TRBJ1-1,TRBV11-2,-,-,TGTACCAGCAGCTTAGGGGTAAACACTGAAGCTTTCTTT,CTSSLGVNTEAFF
TRBJ2-7,TRBV10-1,-,-,TGCGCCAGCAGTGTTACAGGGAAGACCTACGAGCAGTACTTC,CASSVTGKTYEQYF
TRBJ2-7,TRBV6-1,-,-,TGTGCCAGCGTCCCGGGACGGGTCTCCTACGAGCAGTACTTC,CASVPGRVSYEQYF
TRBJ1-1,TRBV27,once,TRBD1,TGTGCCAGCAGTATGACAGGGGAGGTGAACACTGAAGCTTTCTTT,CASSMTGEVNTEAFF
TRBJ2-7,TRBV29-1,few,-,TGCAGCGTTGAAGGGCCGGACTACGAGCAGTACTTC,CSVEGPDYEQYF
TRBJ2-1,TRBV4-3,-,TRBD2,TGCGCCAGCAGCCAAGATCAGGAGCGGGAGGGTATCAATGAGCAGTTCTTC,CASSQDQEREGINEQFF
TRBJ1-1,TRBV5-1,few,-,TGCGCCAGCAGCTTGGACGACAGAAACATGAACACTGAAGCTTTCTTT,CASSLDDRNMNTEAFF
TRBJ2-3,TRBV7-2,-,TRBD2,TGTGCCAGCAGCTTGACGACTAGCCCCATATTAGATACGCAGTATTTT,CASSLTTSPILDTQYF
TRBJ1-1,TRBV6-5,-,-,TGTGCCAGCAGCCAATTAGAGTGGACTGAAGCTTTCTTT,CASSQLEWTEAFF
TRBJ2-2,TRBV27,-,-,TGTGCCAGCAGTCTTCGACAGGTGTACGGGGAGCTGTTTTTT,CASSLRQVYGELFF